Listed below are T cell receptor beta chains from one sample, sequenced in a study of cytomegalovirus exposure and HLA in healthy donors. Assay: immunoSEQ multiplex PCR; the TCRdb copy retains only in-frame clones and omits some. The data hold about 210,000 clones, with around 79% observed a single time. Sequenced: PBMCs. The receptors here all came from a male donor in good health and CMV-seronegative. Both conserved end residues are part of each CDR3. Each record gives: CDR3 DNA, CDR3 protein, J gene, V gene, clone size, D gene. D genes are given only for firm matches. Clone sizes are given selectively: once, few, many, or a class where the clone is expanded.

TGTGCCAGCAGCGGAGGACTTGAAGCTTTCTTT,CASSGGLEAFF,TRBJ1-1,TRBV7-2,once,NA
TGTGCCAGCAGCGTGGCAGGGCTAGAGACCCAGTACTTC,CASSVAGLETQYF,TRBJ2-5,TRBV7-9,NA,NA
TGTGCCAGCAGCTTAGGGACTAGCGCGGCGGAGACCCAGTACTTC,CASSLGTSAAETQYF,TRBJ2-5,TRBV7-2,NA,TRBD2
TGTGCCAGCAGCTTACACCGTTCGGAGACCCAGTACTTC,CASSLHRSETQYF,TRBJ2-5,TRBV5-6,once,NA
TGTGCCATCAGTGTGGCAGGCCCAAAAGAGACCCAGTACTTC,CAISVAGPKETQYF,TRBJ2-5,TRBV10-3,few,NA
TGTGCCAGCAGCTTGCGGAGACAGCTGACAACTAATGAAAAACTGTTTTTT,CASSLRRQLTTNEKLFF,TRBJ1-4,TRBV5-6,NA,NA
TGTGCCAGCAGCGAGCGACTAGCGAGCTACAATGAGCAGTTCTTC,CASSERLASYNEQFF,TRBJ2-1,TRBV9,NA,TRBD2
TGTGCCAGCAGCGCTCCACCATACCCACCGGGCACAGATACGCAGTATTTT,CASSAPPYPPGTDTQYF,TRBJ2-3,TRBV27,NA,NA
TGTGCCAGCAGCTTAATCGGGATGGGGGCGGACACTGAAGCTTTCTTT,CASSLIGMGADTEAFF,TRBJ1-1,TRBV7-2,NA,NA
TGTGCCAGCAGCCTCAAGGGGAACAGAGACTACGAGCAGTACTTC,CASSLKGNRDYEQYF,TRBJ2-7,TRBV7-9,NA,NA
TGTGCCAGCAGCCCTCGGAGTAGCGAGCAGTACTTC,CASSPRSSEQYF,TRBJ2-7,TRBV7-2,once,NA
TGTGCCAGCAGCAAAGGAAAATGGCGGGAGGACTACGAGCAGTACTTC,CASSKGKWREDYEQYF,TRBJ2-7,TRBV21-1,once,NA
TGTGCCAGCTCACCCCGAGCCGTGAACGATGAAAAACTGTTTTTT,CASSPRAVNDEKLFF,TRBJ1-4,TRBV18,NA,NA
TGTGCCAGCAGCCTTTGGGCTAGCGGGATCACAGATACGCAGTATTTT,CASSLWASGITDTQYF,TRBJ2-3,TRBV9,few,TRBD2
TGTGCCAGCAGTTACACGGGACAGCCTTTGAACACTGAAGCTTTCTTT,CASSYTGQPLNTEAFF,TRBJ1-1,TRBV6-5,NA,TRBD1
TGTGCCAGCAACTCCGTGGACAGCCAGAATGAAAAACTGTTTTTT,CASNSVDSQNEKLFF,TRBJ1-4,TRBV7-9,NA,NA
TGCGCCAGCAGCTTGGGGGGGGGAAACACTGAAGCTTTCTTT,CASSLGGGNTEAFF,TRBJ1-1,TRBV5-1,NA,NA
TGTGCCAGCACGACGAGACAGAACATGAACACTGAAGCTTTCTTT,CASTTRQNMNTEAFF,TRBJ1-1,TRBV6-6,NA,NA
TGTGCCAGCAGGCAGGTTGATCAGCCCCAGCATTTT,CASRQVDQPQHF,TRBJ1-5,TRBV28,NA,NA
TGCGCCAGCAGCACAGGAAACACCATATATTTT,CASSTGNTIYF,TRBJ1-3,TRBV4-1,NA,NA
TGTGCCAGCAGCTCAGGACTAGCGGGCGCGGATGAGCAGTTCTTC,CASSSGLAGADEQFF,TRBJ2-1,TRBV7-2,NA,TRBD2
TGTGCCAGCAGTGAGGGACAGGTCCTCATATTGTCCCAGTACTTC,CASSEGQVLILSQYF,TRBJ2-5,TRBV2,NA,TRBD1
TGTGCCAGCAGCTCGGGGGAGGGACACATTTCCTACGAGCAGTACTTC,CASSSGEGHISYEQYF,TRBJ2-7,TRBV5-4,NA,NA
TGTGCCAGCAGTTCGACCGGGTCTAATTCACCCCTCCACTTT,CASSSTGSNSPLHF,TRBJ1-6,TRBV28,few,NA
TGTGCCTGGAGTGTTCTAGCGGGGGCTGCGCTCCACGAGCAGTACTTC,CAWSVLAGAALHEQYF,TRBJ2-7,TRBV30,once,TRBD2
TGTGCCAGCAGAGTCGGGGGGCGGGAGACCCAGTACTTC,CASRVGGRETQYF,TRBJ2-5,TRBV7-3,few,NA
TGTGCCAGCAGCCATGCCGGGACTAGAGACATCCCCGGGGAGCTGTTTTTT,CASSHAGTRDIPGELFF,TRBJ2-2,TRBV4-2,NA,TRBD2
TGTGCCAGCAGCCAAGTGTCCCCAGGGGGCGTCGGTGAGCAGTTCTTC,CASSQVSPGGVGEQFF,TRBJ2-1,TRBV4-2,NA,TRBD1
TGTGCCAGCAGCGTAGAAGTGGGGCCGAACACCGGGGAGCTGTTTTTT,CASSVEVGPNTGELFF,TRBJ2-2,TRBV9,NA,NA
TGTGCCAGCAGCCACCTTAGCGGGGCTGACTACAATGAGCAGTTCTTC,CASSHLSGADYNEQFF,TRBJ2-1,TRBV14,few,TRBD2
TGTGCCAGCAGCTTAGGATTGCCTAGCGGGTTTTCCTACGAGCAGTACTTC,CASSLGLPSGFSYEQYF,TRBJ2-7,TRBV11-1,NA,TRBD2
TGCGCCAGCAGCGGACTAGCGGGGCAAGAGACCCAGTACTTC,CASSGLAGQETQYF,TRBJ2-5,TRBV5-1,once,TRBD2
TGCAGTGCATACAGGGATGGCTACACCTTC,CSAYRDGYTF,TRBJ1-2,TRBV20-1,NA,NA
TGTGCCAGCAGCGAGGGGACAGGGGCCTACGAGCAGTACTTC,CASSEGTGAYEQYF,TRBJ2-7,TRBV5-4,NA,TRBD1
TGCAGCGCCCTGGGAGGACAGGGTGACGCCGGGGAGCTGTTTTTT,CSALGGQGDAGELFF,TRBJ2-2,TRBV29-1,NA,TRBD1
TGTGCCAGCAGCCCGGTGGATGGCTACACCTTC,CASSPVDGYTF,TRBJ1-2,TRBV7-9,NA,NA
TGTGCCAGCAGCTTAGCTCAGATTGGAAACACCATATATTTT,CASSLAQIGNTIYF,TRBJ1-3,TRBV7-8,NA,NA
TGTGCCTGGAGTTCGAAGCGGGGGTACAATGAGCAGTTCTTC,CAWSSKRGYNEQFF,TRBJ2-1,TRBV30,NA,TRBD2
TGTGCCAGCTCACCTATACCGGGACAGGGAACAGGGGCCCAGCATTTT,CASSPIPGQGTGAQHF,TRBJ1-5,TRBV18,NA,TRBD1
TGTGCCAGCAGATTGGGCGCGGGGGGCACTGAGCAGTTCTTC,CASRLGAGGTEQFF,TRBJ2-1,TRBV7-2,NA,TRBD2
TGCGCCAGCAGCTTGGCCCGAGAGACCCAGTACTTC,CASSLARETQYF,TRBJ2-5,TRBV5-1,once,NA
TGTGCCAGCAGTGTTCCAGGGAGGGACATTCAGTACTTC,CASSVPGRDIQYF,TRBJ2-4,TRBV2,NA,TRBD2
TGCGCCAGCAGCTTGGGACAGGTTACTTGGGTCTCCTACAATGAGCAGTTCTTC,CASSLGQVTWVSYNEQFF,TRBJ2-1,TRBV5-1,NA,NA
TGCGCCAGCAGCCACCCTCTAGCGGGGGCGGGTAACACCGGGGAGCTGTTTTTT,CASSHPLAGAGNTGELFF,TRBJ2-2,TRBV4-3,few,TRBD2
TGTGCCAGCAGTTCTTCTTCGGGGAGCGAGCAGTACTTC,CASSSSSGSEQYF,TRBJ2-7,TRBV28,few,NA
TGTGCCAGTAGCCTAACGGAGTCTTGGAATGGCTACACCTTC,CASSLTESWNGYTF,TRBJ1-2,TRBV19,NA,NA
TGTGCCAGCAGCCAAGACCGGGGAAACATTCAGTACTTC,CASSQDRGNIQYF,TRBJ2-4,TRBV14,NA,NA
TGTGCCAGCAACCGACAGGACGACACTGAAGCCTTCTTT,CASNRQDDTEAFF,TRBJ1-1,TRBV5-4,NA,NA
TGTGCCACCAGCAGGGGACAGGGGAAGAACACTGAAGCTTTCTTT,CATSRGQGKNTEAFF,TRBJ1-1,TRBV15,NA,TRBD1
TGTGCCAGCAATCCTGACAGGTCCTACGAGCAGTACTTC,CASNPDRSYEQYF,TRBJ2-7,TRBV7-9,NA,NA